Listed below are T cell receptor beta chains from one sample, sequenced in a study of cytomegalovirus exposure and HLA in healthy donors. Profiling relied on immunoSEQ multiplex PCR, and the TCRdb table lists in-frame clones only, not all of them. The profile shows fewer than 200,000 clones, 82% of them singletons. Sequencing was done on a sample of PBMCs. The receptors were gathered from a male donor in good health and CMV-seronegative. CDR3s leave out the opening cysteine and the closing phenylalanine or tryptophan.

v_call,cdr3_aa
TRBV19,ASRAPRDWGGYT
TRBV5-5,ASSLERTNYGYT
TRBV5-3,ARSLGEGQRALLLEQY
TRBV11-2,ASSLGDRGVGELF
TRBV5-4,ASSLGDRIGEKLF
TRBV6-5,ASSYRGTYNEQF
TRBV27,ASSSLTGMLAGGYEQY
TRBV2,ARTDTGYSGANVLT
TRBV19,ASSILPKLAGKNNEQF
TRBV30,AWTSPAPRGADTQY
TRBV7-2,ASSLAGRGTEAF
TRBV5-6,ASSLSFVTGPYEQY
TRBV5-1,ASSQTGTGELF
TRBV18,ASSLGQGLHEQY
TRBV6-1,ASSEALSGRVNSYEQY
TRBV2,ASSEASRGQGTNTEAF
TRBV5-1,ASSLGGLKYEQY
TRBV5-5,ASSGLAGGSEQF
TRBV4-3,ASSQEGHGSYNEQF
TRBV18,ASSPVAQGANEQF
TRBV5-1,ASSLSGKQETQY
TRBV13,ASSLGVTGDRLGYT
TRBV4-1,ASSQVSMTGDWEAF
TRBV7-9,ASSAYQGALTDTQY
TRBV6-4,ASSDGQGKGTDTQY
TRBV9,ASSVGGRADTQY
TRBV11-3,ASSLQGRDTQY
TRBV10-1,ASSGSILAGEPTDTQY
TRBV5-1,ASSLDHGNTEAF
TRBV9,ASSGGLFNEKLF
TRBV5-1,ASKSATDTQY
TRBV5-6,ASSLYVRDSLYEQY
TRBV6-6,ASRKTGTDQPQH
TRBV15,ATSPGQIAPPTEAF
TRBV9,ASSVSTSNADEQY
TRBV18,ASSESGIRYGYT
TRBV6-5,ASSYRYPAYEQY
TRBV5-5,ASSLPGQTNEQF
TRBV18,ASSPSGSGNTIY
TRBV5-1,ASGQGADGYT
TRBV7-8,ASSLTSGANTGELF
TRBV5-4,ASSLGSGRGGTYEQY
TRBV7-6,ASSLVGGEPSEQY
TRBV18,ASSPSDRGGYT
TRBV2,ASSGSPIGRVIPRKY
TRBV6-1,ASRQDRNTEAF
TRBV25-1,ASSEFGGPDNEKLF
TRBV2,ASTPSRETQY
TRBV14,ASSQVPSGRIGEQF
TRBV7-9,ASSQTGSSYNEQF
TRBV10-3,AITLDRTYGYT
TRBV15,ATSRDLTKDTEAF
TRBV5-1,ASSTVAGQGSSEQY
TRBV6-5,ASSYPQGPGTEAF
TRBV7-8,ASSLEGPGLVVDTQY
TRBV29-1,SARTGGEPQH
TRBV29-1,SVESDRVFDGYT
TRBV30,ASDRGGYEQY
TRBV6-1,ASRRAGATYEQY